The 28 T cell receptor beta chains below were found in one sample sequenced in a study of regulatory T cells in long-lasting Graves disease. Construction of the TCR beta libraries employed iRepertoire HTBI primers in conjunction with Arm-PCR of CDR3 regions. TCRdb re-called the multiplex PCR reads with MiXCR, one entry per CDR3 protein. The sample lists just over 600,000 distinct CDR3 sequences; 15% to 20% were seen once. Described time point: newly diagnosed GD, antithyroid drugs for less than 3 months. Scientists built the TCR library using RNA that was extracted from PBMCs. This sample also belongs to another study, concerning T cells in Graves' hyperthyroidism and ophthalmopathy.

This specimen consisted of peripheral blood mononuclear cells (PBMCs), obtained at new diagnosis, from a patient treated with antithyroid drugs. These receptors were obtained from a woman under 40 with Graves disease.

The rearrangement uses TRBV6-1 and TRBJ2-7; possibly TRBD1 for D (5 bases). The V end was cut by 6 bases, the J end by 4 bases, with 13 bases between. This CDR3 is built from 13 residues. Germline assignment: CDR1 MNHNS and CDR2 SASEGT. In DNA, the CDR3 is TGTGCCAGCAGCCGACAGATTGAATACGAGCAGTACTTC. This gives the protein CASSRQIEYEQYF.

Concerning this clonotype: A much bigger clone sits one base away, suggesting this may be a read error. The V gene is TRBV18, the J gene TRBJ1-1; tentative D call: TRBD1 (6 bases). The CDR3 runs 11 residues. Germline loops: CDR1 KGHSH, CDR2 LQKENI. CDR3 sequence: CASTRGDEALF. In nucleotides, the CDR3 is TGTGCCAGCACCAGGGGTGATGAAGCTCTCTTT.

V gene TRBV28 combines with J gene TRBJ1-5; D is unresolved. Germline V lookup: CDR1 MDHEN, CDR2 SYDVKM. Trimming cost V 8 bases and J 7 bases, with 12 bases left between them. The CDR3 runs 12 residues. CDR3 residues: CASGLKIQPQHF. The CDR3 nucleotides read TGTGCCAGCGGACTAAAAATACAGCCCCAGCATTTT.

This clonotype was detected ten times or more. The chain joins TRBV27 to TRBJ2-3; D is uncertain. This CDR3 is built from 14 residues. The germline CDR1 and CDR2 sequences are MNHEY and SMNVEV (reference sequence). Trimming took 6 bases from V and 0 from J, leaving 10 bases between them. The CDR3 protein is CASRSSLSTDTQYF. DNA for the CDR3: TGTGCCAGCAGGTCTTCGCTTAGCACAGATACGCAGTATTTT.

This clonotype was observed many times. The chain uses TRBV13 and TRBJ1-2; no clear D. The CDR3 runs 14 residues. Trimming cost V 4 bases and J 4 bases, with 13 bases left between them. The germline gives CDR1 PRHDT, CDR2 FYEKMQ (reference sequence). CDR3 residues: CASSSETSGYGYTF. CDR3 nucleotides: TGTGCCAGCAGCTCAGAGACAAGTGGCTATGGCTACACCTTC. The variable domain in full, completed from reference TRBV13 and TRBJ1-2, reads AAGVIQSPRHLIKEKRETATLKCYPIPRHDTVYWYQQGPGQDPQFLISFYEKMQSDKGSIPDRFSAQQFSDYHSELNMSSLELGDSALYFCASSSETSGYGYTFGSGTRLTVV.

This clonotype was recorded many times. The genes are TRBV28 and TRBJ2-6, with TRBD1 matching over 7 bases. The CDR3 spans 16 residues. Trimming at V came to 6 bases and at J to 0 bases, leaving 5 bases not matched to a gene. The germline V gene encodes CDR1 MDHEN and CDR2 SYDVKM. The CDR3 bases are TGTGCCAGCAGGAATACAGGGGCCTCTGGGGCCAACGTCCTGACTTTC. Protein product: CASRNTGASGANVLTF.

Only a few counts were recorded for this clonotype. This rearrangement joins TRBV7-9 to TRBJ2-7; 14 nucleotides match TRBD2. This CDR3 has 19 amino acids. The junction had 14 bases not matched to a gene; V was cut back by 5 bases and J by 2 bases. CDR1 is SEHNR and CDR2 is FQNEAQ in the germline V gene (reference sequence). The CDR3 region has the DNA TGTGCCAGCAGCCATCCCCTGGGACTAGCGGGAGTACCAACCTACGAGCAGTACTTC. Protein sequence: CASSHPLGLAGVPTYEQYF.

With regard to this clonotype: One end of the junction is discordant with germline, which a read error may explain. V and J are TRBV20-1 and TRBJ2-7; 10 bases fit TRBD2. This CDR3 is built from 16 residues. Germline assignment: CDR1 DFQATT and CDR2 SNEGSKA (reference sequence). CDR3 nucleotide sequence: TGCAGTGCTAGGCCCCAAGCTAGCGGGGGTCGCTACGTGCAGTACTTC. It specifies CSARPQASGGRYVQYF.

As to this clonotype: A junction end diverges from the germline sequence, so it may reflect a read error. CDR3 DNA sequence: TGTGCCGGCAGTCTCGGGACAGCGTACACAGATACGCAGTATTTT. Translating it yields CAGSLGTAYTDTQYF. The chain uses TRBV27 and TRBJ2-3, with TRBD1 matching over 7 bases. The CDR3 runs to 15 residues. Germline CDR1 is MNHEY and CDR2 is SMNVEV (reference sequence).

In regard to this clonotype: One base away lies a much larger clone, so this may be a sequencing read error. V usage is TRBV28 and J usage is TRBJ1-2, with a weak D call TRBD1 (5 bases). The length of the CDR3 is 13 residues. In germline, CDR1 is MDHEN, CDR2 SYDVKM. CDR3 in DNA: TGTGCCAGCAGCGGGGGAGCTAACTATGGCTACATCTTC. Translated, it gives CASSGGANYGYIF.

The table lists this clonotype with a few counts. V is TRBV19 and J is TRBJ1-1; 7 bases are shared with TRBD1. V lost 5 bases and J lost 10; bases outside the gene matches: 13. There are 14 residues in the CDR3. Germline V CDR1 and CDR2: LNHDA, SQIVND (reference sequence). CDR3 nucleotides: TGTGCCAGTAGTTCCCTGCTCAGGGGGGGACGAGCTTTCTTT. This encodes CASSSLLRGGRAFF.

This chain joins TRBV28 and TRBJ2-6; the match to TRBD1 covers 7 bases. The CDR3 runs 20 residues. From germline, CDR1 is MDHEN and CDR2 SYDVKM. The V and J ends lost 5 bases and 0 bases, in that order; junction bases with no gene match: 16. The CDR3 sequence is CASSPRPIDRASSGANVLTF. The CDR3 DNA follows: TGTGCCAGCAGTCCAAGACCAATCGACAGGGCGAGCTCTGGGGCCAACGTCCTGACTTTC.

With respect to this clonotype: One end of the junction does not line up with germline, which may come from a read error. V gene TRBV5-1 combines with J gene TRBJ2-5, with a weak D call TRBD1 (7 bases). This CDR3 region has 14 residues. CDR1 is SGHRS and CDR2 is YFSETQ in the germline V gene. The CDR3 region has the DNA TGTGCCAGCAGCTTGGGGCCAGGGGGGGAGACCCAGTACTTC. Its protein product is CASSLGPGGETQYF.

This clonotype was recorded at least ten times. The CDR3 region has the DNA TGTGCCAGCAGTTTGCTGAGCACTGAAGCTTTCTTT. Residues: CASSLLSTEAFF. This rearrangement joins TRBV7-9 to TRBJ1-1; no firm D call. V was pared by 6 bases and J by 4 bases, with 9 bases between. CDR3 length: 12 residues. The germline V gene encodes CDR1 SEHNR and CDR2 FQNEAQ (reference sequence).

This clonotype was counted many times. The chain joins TRBV7-9 to TRBJ2-5; D tentatively fits TRBD1 or TRBD2 (6 bases each). V dropped 5 bases and J dropped 2 bases, with 15 bases sitting between them. Per germline, CDR1 SEHNR and CDR2 FQNEAQ (reference sequence). There are 15 residues in the CDR3. CDR3 nucleotides: TGTGCCAGCAGCCGGGTCGGCGGGACACAAGAGACCCAGTACTTC. Translating gives CASSRVGGTQETQYF.

This clonotype was observed many times. V and J are TRBV5-1 and TRBJ2-1; D not resolved. The V end lost 6 bases, the J end lost 7 bases, and 11 bases lay between the germline ends. Germline loops: CDR1 SGHRS, CDR2 YFSETQ. This CDR3 has 12 residues. For the CDR3, the DNA is TGCGCCAGCACCGAGGTTTCGAATGAGCAGTTCTTC. Protein sequence: CASTEVSNEQFF.

This sequence joins TRBV25-1 and TRBJ1-4; the match to TRBD1 covers 8 bases. Germline trimming cut 3 bases from V and 3 bases from J; bases unmatched to any gene: 9. The CDR3 consists of 17 residues. Germline CDR1 and CDR2: MGHDK and SYGVNS. The CDR3 nucleotides read TGTGCCAGCAGTGATTGGGCAGGGGGCGAGTCTAATGAAAAACTGTTTTTT. This translates into CASSDWAGGESNEKLFF.

The chain carries TRBV7-9 and TRBJ1-1; D is uncertain. This CDR3 contains 12 residues. The germline V gene encodes CDR1 SEHNR and CDR2 FQNEAQ (reference sequence). Deletions cut 8 bases from V and 1 base from J, with 8 bases between. The CDR3, as DNA: TGTGCCAGCTTTTTACGGAACACTGAAGCTTTCTTT. This sequence encodes CASFLRNTEAFF.

This rearrangement joins TRBV4-2 to TRBJ2-7, with TRBD1 matching 9 bases. CDR3 size: 15 residues. V shed 4 bases and J 1 base; nucleotides not matched to a gene: 5. Germline-derived CDR1 and CDR2 are LGHNA and YNFKEQ. This chain's CDR3 is CASSLLTGGSYEQYF. Here the CDR3 DNA reads TGTGCCAGCAGCCTACTGACAGGGGGATCCTACGAGCAGTACTTC.

This clonotype was found a few times. The chain links TRBV7-2 to TRBJ2-3; TRBD2 matches at 9 bases. Germline assignment: CDR1 SGHTA and CDR2 FQGNSA. The CDR3 totals 14 residues. V shed 7 bases, J shed 3 bases, and the junction held 5 bases outside the gene matches. CDR3 region: CASKEAGGTDTQYF. CDR3 nucleotides: TGTGCCAGCAAGGAAGCGGGAGGTACAGATACGCAGTATTTT.

This clonotype was detected a few times. The chain uses TRBV19 and TRBJ2-4, with D maybe TRBD2 (5 bases). Germline CDR1 is LNHDA and CDR2 is SQIVND (reference sequence). The CDR3 spans 15 residues. V lost 5 bases, J lost 0 bases, and 11 bases lay in between. The CDR3 nucleotides are TGTGCCAGTAGTCGGACTTACCTAGCCAAAAACATTCAGTACTTC. Its translation is CASSRTYLAKNIQYF.

V is TRBV3-1 and J is TRBJ2-4; D is unclear. The CDR3 loop spans 15 amino acids. Trimming removed 4 bases from V and 4 bases from J, with 14 bases in between. Germline lookup yields CDR1 LGHDT and CDR2 YNNKEL (reference sequence). In DNA, the CDR3 is TGTGCCAGCAGCCCCTGGGGTACCCCTAAAAACATTCAGTACTTC. Translation gives CASSPWGTPKNIQYF.

This clonotype was found many times. V usage is TRBV7-6 and J usage is TRBJ2-5; D call uncertain. Germline V gene data show CDR1 as SGHVS and CDR2 as FNYEAQ. This CDR3 contains 15 residues. V was cut by 5 bases and J by 7 bases, with 20 bases left in between. The CDR3 spells CASSPTPPGSGTQYF. CDR3 nucleotide sequence: TGTGCCAGCAGCCCTACGCCGCCGGGCTCAGGGACCCAGTACTTC.

This clonotype was detected only a few times. This chain joins TRBV28 and TRBJ2-6, with D tentatively TRBD1 (5 bases). Germline V gene data show CDR1 as MDHEN and CDR2 as SYDVKM. This CDR3 comprises 17 residues. The V end was cut by 7 bases, the J end by 4 bases, with 20 bases between. The DNA of the CDR3 is TGTGCCAGCAACCCCCAGGGTGGGCTTCCCGGGGCCAACGTCCTGACTTTC. Protein: CASNPQGGLPGANVLTF.

This clonotype was picked up many times. Compared with germline, one end of the junction differs, possibly owing to a read error. This chain uses TRBV7-9 with TRBJ1-2, with a possible D match to TRBD1 (5 bases). The CDR3 is made up of 13 amino acids. The germline V gene encodes CDR1 SEHNR and CDR2 FQNEAQ (reference sequence). CDR3 amino acids: CASSLAVQDGYTF. CDR3 in DNA: TGCGCCAGCAGCTTGGCGGTACAGGATGGCTACACCTTC.

Remarks on this clonotype: A much larger clone lies one base from this, so it may be a read error. The chain combines TRBV6-2 or TRBV6-3 with TRBJ2-3; no clear D gene. The CDR3 consists of 13 residues. From germline, CDR1 is MNHEY and CDR2 SVGEGT. The CDR3 here is CATAVTLTDTQCF. For the CDR3, the DNA is TGTGCCACCGCCGTTACGCTCACAGATACGCAGTGTTTT.

The rearrangement links TRBV14 to TRBJ2-7; D gene unclear. The germline CDR1 and CDR2 sequences are SGHDN and FVKESK. V lost 2 bases, J lost 0 bases, and 17 bases lay in between. The CDR3 has 17 residues. Written as DNA, the CDR3 is TGTGCCAGCAGCCAAAATGAGTGGACCGCCGACTCCTACGAGCAGTACTTC. This encodes CASSQNEWTADSYEQYF. The whole variable domain, filled in from reference TRBV14 and TRBJ2-7, reads EAGVTQFPSHSVIEKGQTVTLRCDPISGHDNLYWYRRVMGKEIKFLLHFVKESKQDESGMPNNRFLAERTGGTYSTLKVQPAELEDSGVYFCASSQNEWTADSYEQYFGPGTRLTVT.

CDR3 coding DNA: TGTGCCAGTAGTTCCAGGGGGGGAACTGAAGCTTTCTTT. The encoded protein is CASSSRGGTEAFF. The chain joins TRBV19 to TRBJ1-1, with 7 bases aligning to TRBD1. This CDR3 comprises 13 residues. Germline CDR1 is LNHDA and CDR2 is SQIVND (reference sequence). The J segment lost 5 bases and the V segment lost 5 bases, leaving 5 bases of the junction unmatched. The full variable domain, rest sourced from reference TRBV19 and TRBJ1-1, is DGGITQSPKYLFRKEGQNVTLSCEQNLNHDAMYWYRQDPGQGLRLIYYSQIVNDFQKGDIAEGYSVSREKKESFPLTVTSAQKNPTAFYLCASSSRGGTEAFFGQGTRLTVV.